One T cell receptor (beta chain) is described in this entry. The germline V gene encodes CDR1 SGHDN and CDR2 FVKESK. The CDR3 sequence is 15 residues long. With V trimmed by 2 bases and J by 0 bases, 0 bases remained unmatched. This record belongs to a study of blood T cell repertoires in COVID-19. Overall study context: There were acute and convalescent COVID-19 samples, and they came from the United States, Italy and Spain. Nucleic acid was either cDNA or gDNA, and it came from T cells, B-cell-depleted T cells, or PBMCs.

Measured with immunoSEQ multiplex PCR; TCRdb has only the in-frame clones, and not every one. Of about 140,000 clones listed, 85% to 90% were seen once; the top ten hold about 1.5%. The material sequenced was peripheral blood. The chain employs TRBV14 and TRBJ2-2, with TRBD2 matching 7 bases. This sequence originates from a woman aged 55 to 70 with acute or convalescent COVID-19. CDR3 DNA: TGTGCCAGCAGCCAACGGGGGGCGAACACCGGGGAGCTGTTTTTT. This codes for CASSQRGANTGELFF. Combining the CDR3 with reference TRBV14 and TRBJ2-2 gives the whole variable domain EAGVTQFPSHSVIEKGQTVTLRCDPISGHDNLYWYRRVMGKEIKFLLHFVKESKQDESGMPNNRFLAERTGGTYSTLKVQPAELEDSGVYFCASSQRGANTGELFFGEGSRLTVL.